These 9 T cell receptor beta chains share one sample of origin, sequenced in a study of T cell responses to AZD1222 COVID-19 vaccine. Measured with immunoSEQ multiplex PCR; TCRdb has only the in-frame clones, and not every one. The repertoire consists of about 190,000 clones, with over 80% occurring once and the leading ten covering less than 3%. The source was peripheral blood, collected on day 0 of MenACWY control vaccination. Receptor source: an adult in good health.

CDR3 in amino acids: CASSVRQGINTEAFF. The CDR3 nucleotides are TGTGCCAGCAGCGTTCGACAGGGGATAAACACTGAAGCTTTCTTT. This chain uses TRBV6-5 with TRBJ1-1, with 8 bases that match TRBD1. Germline trimming cut 6 bases from V and 2 bases from J; bases unmatched to any gene: 8. This CDR3 is 15 amino acids long. Germline values: CDR1 MNHEY, CDR2 SVGAGI.

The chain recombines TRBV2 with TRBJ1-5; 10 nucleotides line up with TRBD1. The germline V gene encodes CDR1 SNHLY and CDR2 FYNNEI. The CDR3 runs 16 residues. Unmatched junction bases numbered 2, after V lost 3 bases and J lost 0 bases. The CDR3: CASSEGQGNSNQPQHF. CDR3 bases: TGTGCCAGCAGTGAGGGACAGGGGAATAGCAATCAGCCCCAGCATTTT.

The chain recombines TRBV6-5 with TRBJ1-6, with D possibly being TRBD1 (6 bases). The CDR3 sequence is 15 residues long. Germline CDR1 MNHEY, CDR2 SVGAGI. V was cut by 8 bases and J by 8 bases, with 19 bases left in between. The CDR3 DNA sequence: TGTGCCAGCCGTCAGGGGTCAGAGAGGTATTCACCCCTCCACTTT. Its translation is CASRQGSERYSPLHF.

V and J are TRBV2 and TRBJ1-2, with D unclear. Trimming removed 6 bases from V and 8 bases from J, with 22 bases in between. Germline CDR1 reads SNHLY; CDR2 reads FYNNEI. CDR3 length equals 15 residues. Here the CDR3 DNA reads TGTGCCAGCAGGACGATCCCCGTGAGGGTCGGGGGCTACACCTTC. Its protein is CASRTIPVRVGGYTF.

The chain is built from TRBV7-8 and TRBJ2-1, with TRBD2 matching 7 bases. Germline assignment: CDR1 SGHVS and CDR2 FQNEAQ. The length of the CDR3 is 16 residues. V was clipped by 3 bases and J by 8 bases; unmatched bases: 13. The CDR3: CASSFSVGGGPHEQFF. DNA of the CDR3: TGTGCCAGCAGCTTTTCCGTGGGGGGAGGGCCACATGAGCAGTTCTTC.

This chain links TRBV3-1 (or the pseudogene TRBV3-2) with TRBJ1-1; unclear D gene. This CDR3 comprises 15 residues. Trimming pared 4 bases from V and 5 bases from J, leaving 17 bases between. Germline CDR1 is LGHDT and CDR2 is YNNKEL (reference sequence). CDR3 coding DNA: TGTGCCAGCAGCCGCCCCGTCTCGGCGGGGACTGAAGCTTTCTTT. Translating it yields CASSRPVSAGTEAFF.

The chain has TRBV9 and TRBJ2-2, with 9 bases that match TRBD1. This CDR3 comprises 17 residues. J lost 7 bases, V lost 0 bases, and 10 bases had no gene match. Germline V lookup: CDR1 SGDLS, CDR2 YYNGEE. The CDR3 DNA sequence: TGTGCCAGCAGCGTAGCTACGGGGACAGGGATAAGCGGGGAGCTGTTTTTT. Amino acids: CASSVATGTGISGELFF.

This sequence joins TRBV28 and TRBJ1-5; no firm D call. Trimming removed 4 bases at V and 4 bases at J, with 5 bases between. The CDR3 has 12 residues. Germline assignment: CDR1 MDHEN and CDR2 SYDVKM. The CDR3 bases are TGTGCCAGCAGTTCCGGTAATCAGCCCCAGCATTTT. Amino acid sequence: CASSSGNQPQHF.

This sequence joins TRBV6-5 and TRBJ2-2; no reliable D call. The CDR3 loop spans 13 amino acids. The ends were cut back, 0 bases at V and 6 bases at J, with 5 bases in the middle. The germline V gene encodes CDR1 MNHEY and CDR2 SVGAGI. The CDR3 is CASSYSKPGELFF. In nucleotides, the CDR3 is TGTGCCAGCAGTTACTCTAAACCCGGGGAGCTGTTTTTT.